Listed below are T cell receptor beta chains from one sample, sequenced in a study of T cells in tuberculosis. Profiling relied on immunoSEQ multiplex PCR, and the TCRdb table lists in-frame clones only, not all of them. The profile shows about 38,000 clones, approximately 94% of them singletons. The source material was PBMCs, sampled at tuberculosis diagnosis. These receptors all stem from an adult with tuberculosis. Both conserved end residues are trimmed from each CDR3. Each record gives: J gene, V gene, CDR3 protein.

TRBJ2-2	TRBV7-7	ASSLSPGTGEDGELF
TRBJ1-2	TRBV6-1	ASSEGPGYGYT
TRBJ1-1	TRBV28	ASIISSVVTEAF
TRBJ1-5	TRBV9	ASSVGTGYNQPQH
TRBJ1-2	TRBV5-1	ASSLGTANYGYT
TRBJ2-1	TRBV9	ASNLAGGLDEQF
TRBJ1-4	TRBV27	ASSPTATNEKLF
TRBJ2-7	TRBV18	ASSPRQAPSYEQY
TRBJ2-1	TRBV19	ASSPRGGASSYNEQF
TRBJ1-1	TRBV7-2	ASSSGQGATEAF
TRBJ2-7	TRBV18	ASSPPRDRAIHEQY
TRBJ1-1	TRBV6-5	ASSYSQGRGWTEAF
TRBJ2-2	TRBV5-1	ASSLGTGIGELF
TRBJ2-7	TRBV6-6	ASSYGAGLAYEQY
TRBJ2-3	TRBV6-1	ASSESSGGADTQY
TRBJ2-7	TRBV28	ASSLRDSSYEQY
TRBJ1-6	TRBV14	ASSQGRGYNSPLH
TRBJ1-2	TRBV5-8	ASSQRTGGSGYT
TRBJ2-3	TRBV10-3	AISAPSGGKTYTDTQY
TRBJ1-3	TRBV9	ASSVRDRRAGNTIY
TRBJ1-2	TRBV29-1	SVGDPTGKRGYT
TRBJ2-1	TRBV4-2	ASSQILAGGTNYNEQF
TRBJ2-3	TRBV13	ASSYRTGGYTDTQY